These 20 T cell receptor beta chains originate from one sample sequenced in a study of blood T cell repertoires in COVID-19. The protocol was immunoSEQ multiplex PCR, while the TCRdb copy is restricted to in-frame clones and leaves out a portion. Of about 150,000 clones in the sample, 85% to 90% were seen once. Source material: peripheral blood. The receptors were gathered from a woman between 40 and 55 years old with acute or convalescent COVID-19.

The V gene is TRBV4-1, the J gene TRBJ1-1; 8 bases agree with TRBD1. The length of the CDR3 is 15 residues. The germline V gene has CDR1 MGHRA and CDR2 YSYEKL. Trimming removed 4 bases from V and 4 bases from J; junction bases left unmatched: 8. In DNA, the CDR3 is TGCGCCAGCAGCCCTCCGACAGGGGTGAGCACTGAAGCTTTCTTT. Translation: CASSPPTGVSTEAFF.

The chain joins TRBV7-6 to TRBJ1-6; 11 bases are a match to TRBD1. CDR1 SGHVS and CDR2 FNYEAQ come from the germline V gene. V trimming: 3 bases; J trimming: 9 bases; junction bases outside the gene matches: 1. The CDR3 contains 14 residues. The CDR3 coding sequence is TGTGCCAGCAGCTTGGACAGGGGGCGTTCACCCCTCCACTTT. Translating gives CASSLDRGRSPLHF.

For the CDR3, the DNA is TGTGCCACCACGGACAGGGCGATCACTGAAGCTTTCTTT. Translated: CATTDRAITEAFF. The rearrangement joins TRBV2 to TRBJ1-1, with 8 bases aligning to TRBD1. Losses at the gene ends were 10 bases for V and 4 bases for J; bases not matched to a gene: 8. The CDR3 is 13 residues long. Germline values: CDR1 SNHLY, CDR2 FYNNEI. Full variable domain (remainder filled in from reference TRBV2 and TRBJ1-1): EPEVTQTPSHQVTQMGQEVILRCVPISNHLYFYWYRQILGQKVEFLVSFYNNEISEKSEIFDDQFSVERPDGSNFTLKIRSTKLEDSAMYFCATTDRAITEAFFGQGTRLTVV.

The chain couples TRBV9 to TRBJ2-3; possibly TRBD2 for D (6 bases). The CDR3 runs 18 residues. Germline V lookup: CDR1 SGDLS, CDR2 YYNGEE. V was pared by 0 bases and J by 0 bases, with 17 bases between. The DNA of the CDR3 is TGTGCCAGCAGCGTAGATGGGGCTAGCGCTTCTAGCACAGATACGCAGTATTTT. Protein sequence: CASSVDGASASSTDTQYF.

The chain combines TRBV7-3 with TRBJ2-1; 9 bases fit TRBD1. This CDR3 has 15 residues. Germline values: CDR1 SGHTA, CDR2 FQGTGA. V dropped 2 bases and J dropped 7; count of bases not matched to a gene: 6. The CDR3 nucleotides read TGTGCCAGCAGCTTAGGACAGGGGCGCTCGAATGAGCAGTTCTTC. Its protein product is CASSLGQGRSNEQFF.

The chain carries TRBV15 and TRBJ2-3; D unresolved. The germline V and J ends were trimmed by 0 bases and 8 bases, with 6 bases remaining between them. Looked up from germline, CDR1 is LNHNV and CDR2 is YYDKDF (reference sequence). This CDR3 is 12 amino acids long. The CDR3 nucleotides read TGTGCCACCAGCAGAGATTGGAGTACGCAGTATTTT. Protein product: CATSRDWSTQYF. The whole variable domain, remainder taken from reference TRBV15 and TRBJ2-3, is DAMVIQNPRYQVTQFGKPVTLSCSQTLNHNVMYWYQQKSSQAPKLLFHYYDKDFNNEADTPDNFQSRRPNTSFCFLDIRSPGLGDTAMYLCATSRDWSTQYFGPGTRLTVL.

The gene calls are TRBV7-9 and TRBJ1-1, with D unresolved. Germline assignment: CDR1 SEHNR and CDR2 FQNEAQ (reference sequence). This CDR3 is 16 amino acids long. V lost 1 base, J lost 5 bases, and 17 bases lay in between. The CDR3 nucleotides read TGTGCCAGCAGCTTAGAACAGCTCACAGCTGGGACTGAAGCTTTCTTT. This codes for CASSLEQLTAGTEAFF.

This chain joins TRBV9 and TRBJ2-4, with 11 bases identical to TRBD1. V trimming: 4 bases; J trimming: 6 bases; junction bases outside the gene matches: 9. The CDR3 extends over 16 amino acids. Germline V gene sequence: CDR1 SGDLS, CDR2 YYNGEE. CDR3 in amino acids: CASSTRTGGESNIQYF. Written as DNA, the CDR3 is TGTGCCAGCAGCACGCGGACAGGGGGCGAGTCAAACATTCAGTACTTC.

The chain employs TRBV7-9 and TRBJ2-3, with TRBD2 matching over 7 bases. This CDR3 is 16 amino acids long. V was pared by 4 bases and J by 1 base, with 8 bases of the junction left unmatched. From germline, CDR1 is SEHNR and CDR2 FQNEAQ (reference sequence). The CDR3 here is CASSSQGGWGTDTQYF. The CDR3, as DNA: TGTGCCAGCAGCTCTCAGGGAGGGTGGGGCACAGATACGCAGTATTTT.

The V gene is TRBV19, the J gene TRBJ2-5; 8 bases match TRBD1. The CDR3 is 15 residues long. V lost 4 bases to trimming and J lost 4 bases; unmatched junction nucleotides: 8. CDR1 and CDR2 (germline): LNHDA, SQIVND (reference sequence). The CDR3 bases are TGTGCCAGTAGTAGAGGACAGGGAAATGCAGAGACCCAGTACTTC. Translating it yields CASSRGQGNAETQYF. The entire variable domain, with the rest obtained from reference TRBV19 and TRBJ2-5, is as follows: DGGITQSPKYLFRKEGQNVTLSCEQNLNHDAMYWYRQDPGQGLRLIYYSQIVNDFQKGDIAEGYSVSREKKESFPLTVTSAQKNPTAFYLCASSRGQGNAETQYFGPGTRLLVL.

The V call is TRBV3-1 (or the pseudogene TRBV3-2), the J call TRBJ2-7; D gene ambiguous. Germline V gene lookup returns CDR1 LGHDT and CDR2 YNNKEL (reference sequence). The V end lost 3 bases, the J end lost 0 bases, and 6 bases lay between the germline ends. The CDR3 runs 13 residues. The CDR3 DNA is TGTGCCAGCAGCCATTCGAGCTCCTACGAGCAGTACTTC. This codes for CASSHSSSYEQYF.

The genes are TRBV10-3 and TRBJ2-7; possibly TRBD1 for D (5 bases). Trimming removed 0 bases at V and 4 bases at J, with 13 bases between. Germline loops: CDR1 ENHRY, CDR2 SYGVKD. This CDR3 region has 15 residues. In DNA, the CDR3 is TGTGCCATCAGTGAGTCGGGGCAGGGTCGGTACGAGCAGTACTTC. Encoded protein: CAISESGQGRYEQYF.

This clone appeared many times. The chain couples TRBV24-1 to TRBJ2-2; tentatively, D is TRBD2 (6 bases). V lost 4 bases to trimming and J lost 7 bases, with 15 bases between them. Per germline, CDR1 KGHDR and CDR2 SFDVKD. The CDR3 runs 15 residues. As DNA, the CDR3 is TGTGCCACCAGTGACCCCCGACTAGAAGTCGGGGAGCTGTTTTTT. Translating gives CATSDPRLEVGELFF.

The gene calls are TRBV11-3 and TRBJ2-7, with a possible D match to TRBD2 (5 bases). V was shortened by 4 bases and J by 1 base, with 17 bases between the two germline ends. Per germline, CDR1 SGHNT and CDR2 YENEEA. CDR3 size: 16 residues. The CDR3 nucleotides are TGTGCCAGCAGCTCCTATAGCGCCACCCATTCCTACGAGCAGTACTTC. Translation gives CASSSYSATHSYEQYF.

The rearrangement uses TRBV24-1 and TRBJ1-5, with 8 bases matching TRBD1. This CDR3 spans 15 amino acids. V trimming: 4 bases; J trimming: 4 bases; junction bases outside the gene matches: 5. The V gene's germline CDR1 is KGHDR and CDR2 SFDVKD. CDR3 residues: CATSDPDRGNQPQHF. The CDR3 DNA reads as TGTGCCACCAGTGACCCCGACAGGGGAAATCAGCCCCAGCATTTT.

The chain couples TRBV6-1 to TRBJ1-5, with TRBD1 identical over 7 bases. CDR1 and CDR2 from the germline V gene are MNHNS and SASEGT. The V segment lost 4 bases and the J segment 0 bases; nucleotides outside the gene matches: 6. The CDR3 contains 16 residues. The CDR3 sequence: CASSGMGQYSNQPQHF. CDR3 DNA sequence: TGTGCCAGCAGTGGTATGGGACAGTATAGCAATCAGCCCCAGCATTTT.

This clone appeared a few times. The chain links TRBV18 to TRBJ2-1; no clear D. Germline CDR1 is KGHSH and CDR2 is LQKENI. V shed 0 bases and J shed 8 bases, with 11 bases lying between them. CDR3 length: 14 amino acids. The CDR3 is CASSPPRSVDEQFF. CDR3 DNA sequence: TGTGCCAGCTCACCACCGAGATCTGTTGATGAGCAGTTCTTC.

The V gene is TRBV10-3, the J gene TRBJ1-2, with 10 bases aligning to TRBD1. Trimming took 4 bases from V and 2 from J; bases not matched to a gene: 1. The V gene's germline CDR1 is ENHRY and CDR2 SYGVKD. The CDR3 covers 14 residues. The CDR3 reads CAISGTGGNYGYTF. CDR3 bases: TGTGCCATCAGTGGGACAGGGGGGAACTATGGCTACACCTTC.

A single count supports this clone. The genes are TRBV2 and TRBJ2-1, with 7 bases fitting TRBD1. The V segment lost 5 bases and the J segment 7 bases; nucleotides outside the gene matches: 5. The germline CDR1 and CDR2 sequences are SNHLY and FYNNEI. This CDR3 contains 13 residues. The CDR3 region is CASSRTGGNEQFF. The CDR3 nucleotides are TGTGCCAGCAGTCGGACAGGTGGGAATGAGCAGTTCTTC.

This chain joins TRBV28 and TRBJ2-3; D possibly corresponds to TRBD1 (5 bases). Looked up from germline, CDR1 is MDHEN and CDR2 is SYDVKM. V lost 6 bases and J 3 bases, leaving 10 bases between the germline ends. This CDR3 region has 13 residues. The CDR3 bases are TGTGCCAGCAGGAAGAGACAGACAGATACGCAGTATTTT. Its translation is CASRKRQTDTQYF.